This TCR beta chain is from a study of cytomegalovirus exposure and HLA in healthy donors. General study points: Later on, an analysis showed TCR association rates differing by HLA locus, with DRB1 the most and HLA-C the fewest.

Trimming took 3 bases from V and 4 from J; bases not matched to a gene: 4. CDR3 length equals 15 residues. The V gene's germline CDR1 is WNHNN and CDR2 SYGVQD (reference sequence). PCR primers comprised 60 Vbeta and 13 Jbeta primers. Only in-frame clones appear in the TCRdb table, and some are missing; sequencing was by immunoSEQ multiplex PCR. The data show about 130,000 clones, with approximately 81% seen just once and around 4% held by the top ten. A note on this clone: Antigen: not known.

The sample consisted of PBMCs. The TCR originated in a man younger than 35 in good health and CMV-seropositive. This rearrangement joins TRBV10-1 to TRBJ2-1, with TRBD1 matching 9 bases. The CDR3 DNA reads as TGCGCCAGCAGTGACCGGGACAGGGAATACAATGAGCAGTTCTTC. Protein: CASSDRDREYNEQFF.